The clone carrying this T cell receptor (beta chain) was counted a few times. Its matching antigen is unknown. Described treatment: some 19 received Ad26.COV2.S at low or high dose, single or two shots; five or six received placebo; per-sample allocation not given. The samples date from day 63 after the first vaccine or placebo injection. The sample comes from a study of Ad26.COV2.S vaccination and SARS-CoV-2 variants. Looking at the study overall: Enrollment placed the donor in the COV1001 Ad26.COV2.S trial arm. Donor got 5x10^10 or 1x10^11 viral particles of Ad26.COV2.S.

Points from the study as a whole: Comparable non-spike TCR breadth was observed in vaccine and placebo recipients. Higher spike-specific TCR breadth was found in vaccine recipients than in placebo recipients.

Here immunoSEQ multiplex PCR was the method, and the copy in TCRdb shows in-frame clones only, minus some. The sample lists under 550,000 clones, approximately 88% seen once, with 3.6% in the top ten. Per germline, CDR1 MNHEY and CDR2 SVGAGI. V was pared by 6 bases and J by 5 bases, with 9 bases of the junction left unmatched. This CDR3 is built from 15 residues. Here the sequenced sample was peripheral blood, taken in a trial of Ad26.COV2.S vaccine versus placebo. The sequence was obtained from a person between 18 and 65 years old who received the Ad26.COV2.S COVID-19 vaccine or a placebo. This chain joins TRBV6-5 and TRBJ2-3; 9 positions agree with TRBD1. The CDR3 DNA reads TGTGCCAGCAGCTCCGGGACAGGGTATCAAGATACGCAGTATTTT. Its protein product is CASSSGTGYQDTQYF.